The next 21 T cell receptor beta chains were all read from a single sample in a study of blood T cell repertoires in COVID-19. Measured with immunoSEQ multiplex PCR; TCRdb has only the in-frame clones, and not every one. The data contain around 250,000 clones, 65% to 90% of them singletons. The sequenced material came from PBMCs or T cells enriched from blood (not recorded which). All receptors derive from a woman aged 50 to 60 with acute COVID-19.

For the CDR3, the DNA is TGCGCCAGCAGCCCCCTGGGGGGGCAAGATACCAAAAACATTCAGTACTTC. It encodes CASSPLGGQDTKNIQYF. V is TRBV5-1 and J is TRBJ2-4; perhaps TRBD2 as D (7 bases). V was clipped by 4 bases and J by 2 bases, with 19 bases between them. The germline gives CDR1 SGHRS, CDR2 YFSETQ. This CDR3 is 17 amino acids long. The complete variable domain, with remaining parts taken from reference TRBV5-1 and TRBJ2-4, reads KAGVTQTPRYLIKTRGQQVTLSCSPISGHRSVSWYQQTPGQGLQFLFEYFSETQRNKGNFPGRFSGRQFSNSRSEMNVSTLELGDSALYLCASSPLGGQDTKNIQYFGAGTRLSVL.

The CDR3 loop is CSIIAGSTDTQYF. CDR3 DNA: TGCAGCATCATAGCGGGGAGCACAGATACGCAGTATTTT. The rearrangement links TRBV29-1 to TRBJ2-3; 8 bases match TRBD2. In germline, CDR1 is SQVTM, CDR2 ANQGSEA. This CDR3 is built from 13 residues. With V trimmed by 8 bases and J by 0 bases, 4 bases remained unmatched.

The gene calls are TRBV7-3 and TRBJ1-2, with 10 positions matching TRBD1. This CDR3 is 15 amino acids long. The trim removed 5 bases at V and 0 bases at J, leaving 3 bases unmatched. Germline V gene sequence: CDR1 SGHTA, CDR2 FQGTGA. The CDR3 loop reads CASSRDRGANYGYTF. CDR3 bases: TGTGCCAGCAGCCGGGACAGGGGCGCTAACTATGGCTACACCTTC.

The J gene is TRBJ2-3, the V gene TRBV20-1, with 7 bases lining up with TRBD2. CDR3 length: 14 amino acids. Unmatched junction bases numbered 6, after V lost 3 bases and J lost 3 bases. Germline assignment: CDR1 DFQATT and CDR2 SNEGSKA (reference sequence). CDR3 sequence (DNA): TGCAGTGCTAGTGAGCGGGGTAGAACAGATACGCAGTATTTT. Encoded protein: CSASERGRTDTQYF.

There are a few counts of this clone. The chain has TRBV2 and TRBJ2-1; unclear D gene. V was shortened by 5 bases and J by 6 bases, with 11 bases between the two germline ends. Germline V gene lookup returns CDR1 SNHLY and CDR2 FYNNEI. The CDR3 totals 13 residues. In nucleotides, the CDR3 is TGTGCCAGCAGTCGGGTAAATGGCAATGAGCAGTTCTTC. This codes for CASSRVNGNEQFF.

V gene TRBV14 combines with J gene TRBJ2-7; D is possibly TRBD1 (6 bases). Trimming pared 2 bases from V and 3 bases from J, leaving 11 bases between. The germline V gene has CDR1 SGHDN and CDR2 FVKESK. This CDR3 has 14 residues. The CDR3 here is CASSQLGHGYEQYF. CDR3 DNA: TGTGCCAGCAGCCAATTGGGACACGGCTACGAGCAGTACTTC.

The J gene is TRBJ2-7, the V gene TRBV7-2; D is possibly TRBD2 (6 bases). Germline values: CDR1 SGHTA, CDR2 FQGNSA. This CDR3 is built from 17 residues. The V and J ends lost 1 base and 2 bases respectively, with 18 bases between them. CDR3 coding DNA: TGTGCCAGCAGCTTAGTAGTAGGAGCGGGTGGCGCCTACGAGCAGTACTTC. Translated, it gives CASSLVVGAGGAYEQYF.

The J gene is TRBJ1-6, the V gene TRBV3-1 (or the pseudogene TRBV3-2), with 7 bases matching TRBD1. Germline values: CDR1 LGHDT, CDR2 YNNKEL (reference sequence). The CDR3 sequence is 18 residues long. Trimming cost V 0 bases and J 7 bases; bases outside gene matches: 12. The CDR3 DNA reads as TGTGCCAGCAGCCAAGAAGGCTCCAGGGGGATAGCGAATTCACCCCTCCACTTT. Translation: CASSQEGSRGIANSPLHF.

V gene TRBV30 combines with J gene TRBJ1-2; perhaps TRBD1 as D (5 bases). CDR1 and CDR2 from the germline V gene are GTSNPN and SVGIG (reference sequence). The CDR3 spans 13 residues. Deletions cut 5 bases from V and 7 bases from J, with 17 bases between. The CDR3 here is CAWAGTTYSGYTF. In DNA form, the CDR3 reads TGTGCCTGGGCCGGGACTACTTACTCTGGCTACACCTTC.

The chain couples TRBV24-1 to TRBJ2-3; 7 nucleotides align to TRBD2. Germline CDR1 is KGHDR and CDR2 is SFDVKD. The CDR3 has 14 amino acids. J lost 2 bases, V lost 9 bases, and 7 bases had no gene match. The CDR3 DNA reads TGTGCCACCGGCGGGGGTCCCCCCACAGATACGCAGTATTTT. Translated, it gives CATGGGPPTDTQYF.

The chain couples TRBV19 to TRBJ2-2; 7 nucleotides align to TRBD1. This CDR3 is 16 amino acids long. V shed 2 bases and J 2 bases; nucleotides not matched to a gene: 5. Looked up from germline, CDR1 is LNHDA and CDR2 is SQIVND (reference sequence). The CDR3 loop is CASSIRGGGNTGELFF. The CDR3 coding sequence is TGTGCCAGTAGTATAAGAGGGGGCGGAAACACCGGGGAGCTGTTTTTT.

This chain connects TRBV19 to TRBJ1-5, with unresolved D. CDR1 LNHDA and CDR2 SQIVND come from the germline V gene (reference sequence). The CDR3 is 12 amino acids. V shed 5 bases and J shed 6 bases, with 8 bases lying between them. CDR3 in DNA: TGTGCCAGTAGTTATTCCGGTCAGCCCCAGCATTTT. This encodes CASSYSGQPQHF. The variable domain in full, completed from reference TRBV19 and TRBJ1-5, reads DGGITQSPKYLFRKEGQNVTLSCEQNLNHDAMYWYRQDPGQGLRLIYYSQIVNDFQKGDIAEGYSVSREKKESFPLTVTSAQKNPTAFYLCASSYSGQPQHFGDGTRLSIL.

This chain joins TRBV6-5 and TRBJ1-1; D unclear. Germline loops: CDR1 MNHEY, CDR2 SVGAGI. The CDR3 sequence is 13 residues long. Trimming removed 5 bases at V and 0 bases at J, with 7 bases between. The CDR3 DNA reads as TGTGCCAGCAGTCGTTTTATGAACACTGAAGCTTTCTTT. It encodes CASSRFMNTEAFF.

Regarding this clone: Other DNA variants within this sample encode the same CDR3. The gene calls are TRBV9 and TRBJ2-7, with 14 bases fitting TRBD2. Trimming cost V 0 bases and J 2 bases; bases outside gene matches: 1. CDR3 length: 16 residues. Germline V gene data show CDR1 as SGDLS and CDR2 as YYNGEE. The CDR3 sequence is CASSVGGLAGAYEQYF. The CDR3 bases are TGTGCCAGCAGCGTAGGGGGACTAGCGGGGGCCTACGAGCAGTACTTC.

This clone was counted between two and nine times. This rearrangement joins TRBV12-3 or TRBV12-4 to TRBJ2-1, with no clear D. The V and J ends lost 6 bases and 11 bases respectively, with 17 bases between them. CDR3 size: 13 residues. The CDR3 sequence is CASSRHLQFQQFF. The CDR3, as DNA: TGTGCCAGCAGCCGTCACTTACAGTTTCAGCAGTTCTTC.

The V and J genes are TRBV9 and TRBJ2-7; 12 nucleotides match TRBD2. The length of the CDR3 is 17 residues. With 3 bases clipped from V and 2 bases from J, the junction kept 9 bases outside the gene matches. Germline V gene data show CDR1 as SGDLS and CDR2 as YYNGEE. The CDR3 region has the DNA TGTGCCAGCAGCGCCGGACTAGCGGGGAGGAACCCCTACGAGCAGTACTTC. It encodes CASSAGLAGRNPYEQYF.

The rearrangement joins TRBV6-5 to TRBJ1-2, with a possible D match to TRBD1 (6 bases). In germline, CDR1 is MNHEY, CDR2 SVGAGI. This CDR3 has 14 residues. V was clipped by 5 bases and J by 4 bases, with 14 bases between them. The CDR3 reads CASSNPGALYGYTF. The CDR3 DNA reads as TGTGCCAGCAGTAACCCAGGGGCACTCTATGGCTACACCTTC.

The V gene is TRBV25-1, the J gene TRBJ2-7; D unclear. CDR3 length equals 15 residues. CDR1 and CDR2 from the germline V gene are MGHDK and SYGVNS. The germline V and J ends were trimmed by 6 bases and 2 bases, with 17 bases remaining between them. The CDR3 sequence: CASSPREAAAYEQYF. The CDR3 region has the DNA TGTGCCAGCAGCCCCCGCGAGGCCGCCGCCTACGAGCAGTACTTC.

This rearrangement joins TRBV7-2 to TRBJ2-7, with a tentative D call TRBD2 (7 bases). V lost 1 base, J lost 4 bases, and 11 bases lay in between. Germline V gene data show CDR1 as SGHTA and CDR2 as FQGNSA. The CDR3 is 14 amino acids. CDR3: CASSLVRGGYEQYF. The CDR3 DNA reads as TGTGCCAGCAGCTTAGTGAGGGGGGGGTACGAGCAGTACTTC.

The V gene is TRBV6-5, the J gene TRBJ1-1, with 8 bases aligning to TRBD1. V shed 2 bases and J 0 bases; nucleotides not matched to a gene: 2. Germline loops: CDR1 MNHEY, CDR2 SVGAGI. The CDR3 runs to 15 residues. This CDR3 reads CASSYTGGLNTEAFF. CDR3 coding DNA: TGTGCCAGCAGTTACACAGGGGGTCTGAACACTGAAGCTTTCTTT.

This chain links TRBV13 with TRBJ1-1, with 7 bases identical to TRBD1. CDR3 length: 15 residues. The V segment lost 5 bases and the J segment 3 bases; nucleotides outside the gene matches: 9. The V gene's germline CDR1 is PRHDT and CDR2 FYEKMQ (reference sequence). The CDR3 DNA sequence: TGTGCCAGCAGCCCAGCAGGTACAGGGGACACTGAAGCTTTCTTT. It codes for CASSPAGTGDTEAFF.